What follows are 8 T cell receptor beta chains derived from one specimen sequenced in a study of blood T cell repertoires in COVID-19. The method was immunoSEQ multiplex PCR; TCRdb's version includes in-frame clones alone and lacks a portion of them. The profile shows 200,000 to 250,000 clones, about 78% of them singletons. The sample comprised peripheral blood. All receptors derive from a woman in her 70s with acute or convalescent COVID-19.

The rearrangement joins TRBV6-4 to TRBJ1-2, with D unresolved. The CDR3 runs to 12 residues. Per the germline V gene, CDR1 is MRHNA and CDR2 is SNTAGT. V lost 6 bases, J lost 4 bases, and 9 bases lay in between. The CDR3 sequence: CASSRPGYGYTF. CDR3 bases: TGTGCCAGCAGCCGCCCGGGCTATGGCTACACCTTC.

CDR3 in amino acids: CASRTGQGANEKLFF. For the CDR3, the DNA is TGTGCCAGCAGGACAGGGCAGGGGGCTAATGAAAAACTGTTTTTT. The chain carries TRBV25-1 and TRBJ1-4; 7 bases match TRBD1. The CDR3 is 15 amino acids. Germline CDR1 is MGHDK and CDR2 is SYGVNS. J gave up 3 bases and V 6 bases, and 7 bases lay outside the gene matches.

In this sample, this clone turned up once. The chain's CDR3 is CATRDRGEYEQFF. As DNA, the CDR3 is TGTGCCACCAGAGACAGGGGGGAATATGAGCAGTTCTTC. This sequence joins TRBV15 and TRBJ2-1; 9 positions agree with TRBD1. Germline trimming cut 6 bases from V and 8 bases from J; bases unmatched to any gene: 5. The CDR3 covers 13 residues. Germline V CDR1 and CDR2: LNHNV, YYDKDF (reference sequence). The whole variable domain, filled in from reference TRBV15 and TRBJ2-1, reads DAMVIQNPRYQVTQFGKPVTLSCSQTLNHNVMYWYQQKSSQAPKLLFHYYDKDFNNEADTPDNFQSRRPNTSFCFLDIRSPGLGDTAMYLCATRDRGEYEQFFGPGTRLTVL.

A few counts support this clone. The chain couples TRBV5-6 to TRBJ2-1; 7 nucleotides match TRBD1. The CDR3 loop spans 13 amino acids. CDR1 and CDR2 from the germline V gene are SGHDT and YYEEEE. Losses at the gene ends were 4 bases for V and 12 bases for J; bases not matched to a gene: 10. CDR3 DNA sequence: TGTGCCAGCAGCACAGGGACAGCCGATACGCAGTTCTTC. It specifies CASSTGTADTQFF.

This rearrangement joins TRBV7-9 to TRBJ1-6; 9 nucleotides agree with TRBD1. V shed 2 bases and J 9 bases; nucleotides not matched to a gene: 14. Germline-derived CDR1 and CDR2 are SEHNR and FQNEAQ (reference sequence). This CDR3 spans 18 amino acids. CDR3 DNA sequence: TGTGCCAGCAGCTTATGGATCAGGGGACAGGGAGTTCGTTCACCCCTCCACTTT. Translated, it gives CASSLWIRGQGVRSPLHF.

CDR3: CASSYWGGGTKNIQYF. CDR3 in DNA: TGTGCCAGCAGTTACTGGGGCGGGGGGACTAAAAACATTCAGTACTTC. This chain connects TRBV6-2 or TRBV6-3 to TRBJ2-4; 8 nucleotides align to TRBD2. Germline CDR1 and CDR2: MNHEY and SVGEGT. This CDR3 has 16 amino acids. J lost 4 bases, V lost 1 base, and 6 bases had no gene match.

This chain uses TRBV12-3 or TRBV12-4 with TRBJ2-3; no definite D call. This CDR3 has 13 residues. Trimming removed 4 bases at V and 2 bases at J, with 7 bases between. The CDR3 nucleotides read TGTGCCAGCAGTTCACAGCTCACAGATACGCAGTATTTT. Residues: CASSSQLTDTQYF.

This clone occurred once. The V gene is TRBV5-1, the J gene TRBJ2-5, with 10 bases matching TRBD2. Germline lookup yields CDR1 SGHRS and CDR2 YFSETQ. Losses at the gene ends were 5 bases for V and 4 bases for J; bases not matched to a gene: 2. The CDR3 runs 13 residues. Here the CDR3 DNA reads TGCGCCAGCAGAACTAGCGGGGCAGAGACCCAGTACTTC. Residues: CASRTSGAETQYF.